This T cell receptor beta chain was found in a study of cytomegalovirus exposure and HLA in healthy donors. Study-wide findings and caveats: In a later analysis, across HLA loci, associated TCR counts were highest for DRB1, lowest for HLA-C. There were around 160 TCR beta chains listed as cytomegalovirus-associated. Later analysis revealed greater clonal expansion in HLA-associated TCR beta chains than in equally common others.

PCR employed 60 Vbeta and 13 Jbeta primers. Method: immunoSEQ multiplex PCR; TCRdb's copy keeps in-frame clones and lacks some. The top ten clones hold around 4.2% of a sample with about 120,000 clones, over 65% of them seen once. Trimming removed 3 bases from V and 5 bases from J; junction bases left unmatched: 8. In germline, CDR1 is GTSNPN, CDR2 SVGIG (reference sequence). The CDR3 runs 14 residues. Details on this clone: Its specificity is not known.

This sequence was found in a middle-aged woman in good health and CMV-seropositive. The rearrangement joins TRBV30 to TRBJ2-7, with 9 nucleotides matching TRBD2. The material sequenced was PBMCs. CDR3 loop: CAWRGAGGPNEQYF. The CDR3 coding sequence is TGTGCCTGGAGGGGCGCGGGAGGGCCTAACGAGCAGTACTTC.